This T cell receptor (beta chain) was sequenced in a study of blood T cell repertoires in COVID-19. For the study at large: Sample material is recorded as cDNA or gDNA derived from T cells, B-cell-depleted T cells, or PBMCs.

With 4 bases removed from V and 4 bases from J, the gap between germline ends came to 22 bases. The length of the CDR3 is 17 residues. In germline, CDR1 is SGHNT, CDR2 YYREEE (reference sequence). Original methodology: Estimation of nucleated cell counts was performed using reference gene primer amplification. TCRdb keeps only in-frame clones here, not all; method: immunoSEQ multiplex PCR. V and J calls and clone size are those listed in that table; D and trimming were worked out from the DNA. The table has 200,000 to 250,000 clones, around 87% seen once; the top ten hold less than 4%. Specimen: peripheral blood. The origin of this receptor is a woman under 40 who had recovered from COVID-19. V is TRBV5-4 and J is TRBJ2-3; D perhaps matches TRBD2 (7 bases). DNA for the CDR3: TGTGCCAGCAGCCCGCCTGGGGCCAGGGGAGGGTCAGATACGCAGTATTTT. The encoded protein is CASSPPGARGGSDTQYF.